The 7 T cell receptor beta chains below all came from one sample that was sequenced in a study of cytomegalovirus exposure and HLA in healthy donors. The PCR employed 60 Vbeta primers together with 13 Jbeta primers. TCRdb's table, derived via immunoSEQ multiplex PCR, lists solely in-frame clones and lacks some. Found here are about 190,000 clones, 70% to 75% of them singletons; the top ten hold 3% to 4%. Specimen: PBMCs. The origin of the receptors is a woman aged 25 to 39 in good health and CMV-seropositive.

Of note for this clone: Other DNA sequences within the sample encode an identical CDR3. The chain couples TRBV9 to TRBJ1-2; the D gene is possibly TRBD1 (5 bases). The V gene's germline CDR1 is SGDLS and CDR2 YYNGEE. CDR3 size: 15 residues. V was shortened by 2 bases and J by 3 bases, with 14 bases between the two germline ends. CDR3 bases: TGTGCCAGCAGCGTTGGGACGGGAGGGGACTATGGCTACACCTTC. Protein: CASSVGTGGDYGYTF. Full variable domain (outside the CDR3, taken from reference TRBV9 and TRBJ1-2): DSGVTQTPKHLITATGQRVTLRCSPRSGDLSVYWYQQSLDQGLQFLIQYYNGEERAKGNILERFSAQQFPDLHSELNLSSLELGDSALYFCASSVGTGGDYGYTFGSGTRLTVV.

The CDR3 sequence: CASMAGAGDTQYF. The CDR3 coding sequence is TGTGCCAGCATGGCGGGGGCCGGAGATACGCAGTATTTT. The chain couples TRBV27 to TRBJ2-3; a possible D gene is TRBD2 (7 bases). Germline V gene sequence: CDR1 MNHEY, CDR2 SMNVEV (reference sequence). Trimming pared 7 bases from V and 5 bases from J, leaving 13 bases between. This CDR3 has 13 amino acids.

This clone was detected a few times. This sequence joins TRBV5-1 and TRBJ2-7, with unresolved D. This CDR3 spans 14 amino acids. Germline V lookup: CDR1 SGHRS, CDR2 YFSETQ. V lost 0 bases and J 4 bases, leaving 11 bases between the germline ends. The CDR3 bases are TGCGCCAGCAGCTTGGAGCCCTCCCCTTACGAGCAGTACTTC. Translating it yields CASSLEPSPYEQYF. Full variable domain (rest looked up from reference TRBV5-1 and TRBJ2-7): KAGVTQTPRYLIKTRGQQVTLSCSPISGHRSVSWYQQTPGQGLQFLFEYFSETQRNKGNFPGRFSGRQFSNSRSEMNVSTLELGDSALYLCASSLEPSPYEQYFGPGTRLTVT.

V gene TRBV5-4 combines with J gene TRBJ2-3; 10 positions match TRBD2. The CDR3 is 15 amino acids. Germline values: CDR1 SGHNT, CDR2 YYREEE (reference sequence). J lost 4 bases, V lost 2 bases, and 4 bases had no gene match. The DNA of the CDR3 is TGTGCCAGCAGCTTTAAGCGGGAGGGCCCAGATACGCAGTATTTT. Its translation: CASSFKREGPDTQYF.

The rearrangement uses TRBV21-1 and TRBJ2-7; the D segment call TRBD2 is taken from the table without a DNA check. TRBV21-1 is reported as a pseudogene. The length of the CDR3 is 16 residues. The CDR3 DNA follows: TGTGCCAGCAGCGGGACTAGCGGGAGGGATACCTACGAGCAGTACTTC. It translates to CASSGTSGRDTYEQYF.

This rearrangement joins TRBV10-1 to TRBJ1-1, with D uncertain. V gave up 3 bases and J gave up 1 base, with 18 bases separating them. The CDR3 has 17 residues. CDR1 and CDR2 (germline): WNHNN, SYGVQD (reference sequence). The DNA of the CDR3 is TGCGCCAGCAGTGATATCGGGAGTGGACCTAGGAACACTGAAGCTTTCTTT. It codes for CASSDIGSGPRNTEAFF.

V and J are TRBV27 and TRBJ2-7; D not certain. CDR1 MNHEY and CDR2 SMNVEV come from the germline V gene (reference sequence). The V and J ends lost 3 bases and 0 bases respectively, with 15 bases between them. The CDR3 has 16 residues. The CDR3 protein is CASSFSAPLSSYEQYF. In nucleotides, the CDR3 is TGTGCCAGCAGTTTCTCCGCTCCACTTAGCTCCTACGAGCAGTACTTC.